The clone carrying this T cell receptor (beta chain) was detected only a few times. This specimen belongs to a study of blood T cells in healthy people across ages. The CDR3 loop spans 15 amino acids. V shed 5 bases and J shed 5 bases, with 16 bases lying between them. Primed by a sample-barcoded 5' primer and a J-beta primer mix, a second PCR proceeded for 7 to 11 cycles. TCRdb recomputed calls from the 5' RACE reads with MiXCR, one row per CDR3 protein. The table includes about 780,000 distinct CDR3 sequences, about 26% detected once. This sample was also put to use in a study of T cells of mothers and their children.

The specimen sequenced was blood. The chain carries TRBV12-3 or TRBV12-4 and TRBJ2-1; D is perhaps TRBD1 (6 bases). The source of this sequence is a boy aged 5-17 years in good health. The CDR3 protein is CASSLGGAENNEQFF. The CDR3 nucleotides read TGTGCCAGCAGTCTAGGGGGTGCGGAGAACAATGAGCAGTTCTTC.